Listed here are 20 T cell receptor beta chains from one sample, sequenced in a study of blood T cell repertoires in COVID-19. Repertoires were generated with immunoSEQ multiplex PCR, while TCRdb's copy carries only in-frame clones and drops some. The sample lists about 150,000 clones, 84% seen once, with more than 3% in the top ten. The sample comprised PBMCs or T cells enriched from blood (not recorded which). These receptors were obtained from a woman aged 45-59 years with acute COVID-19.

The chain carries TRBV19 and TRBJ2-7; D gene uncertain. The CDR3 is made up of 11 amino acids. Trimming shortened V by 7 bases and J by 0 bases, and 4 bases separated the two germline ends. Germline lookup yields CDR1 LNHDA and CDR2 SQIVND (reference sequence). In DNA form, the CDR3 reads TGTGCCAGTAATTACTCCTACGAGCAGTACTTC. Residues: CASNYSYEQYF. Together with reference TRBV19 and TRBJ2-7, the CDR3 gives the full variable domain: DGGITQSPKYLFRKEGQNVTLSCEQNLNHDAMYWYRQDPGQGLRLIYYSQIVNDFQKGDIAEGYSVSREKKESFPLTVTSAQKNPTAFYLCASNYSYEQYFGPGTRLTVT.

This clone occurred once. The V and J genes are TRBV27 and TRBJ2-3, with 10 bases lining up with TRBD2. Trimming cost V 2 bases and J 1 base; bases outside gene matches: 6. This CDR3 is built from 17 residues. Germline V gene data show CDR1 as MNHEY and CDR2 as SMNVEV (reference sequence). CDR3: CASSLARLAGGTDTQYF. The CDR3 region has the DNA TGTGCCAGCAGTTTAGCTCGTCTAGCGGGGGGCACAGATACGCAGTATTTT.

V and J are TRBV5-1 and TRBJ2-2; no definite D call. CDR3 length equals 20 residues. Germline CDR1 is SGHRS and CDR2 is YFSETQ. V was clipped by 4 bases and J by 1 base, with 26 bases between them. CDR3 bases: TGCGCCAGCAGCCCGAGCGCCGTCCGGGTCCTATCCCAGAACACCGGGGAGCTGTTTTTT. It translates to CASSPSAVRVLSQNTGELFF. The variable domain in full, with the rest retrieved from reference TRBV5-1 and TRBJ2-2, is KAGVTQTPRYLIKTRGQQVTLSCSPISGHRSVSWYQQTPGQGLQFLFEYFSETQRNKGNFPGRFSGRQFSNSRSEMNVSTLELGDSALYLCASSPSAVRVLSQNTGELFFGEGSRLTVL.

The chain joins TRBV7-2 to TRBJ2-7; unclear D gene. Germline V lookup: CDR1 SGHTA, CDR2 FQGNSA. This CDR3 region has 15 residues. Trimming pared 1 base from V and 2 bases from J, leaving 12 bases between. The CDR3 reads CASSLEAVLTYEQYF. The CDR3 DNA follows: TGTGCCAGCAGCTTAGAGGCGGTGCTGACCTACGAGCAGTACTTC.

This chain links TRBV7-8 with TRBJ2-7; possible D gene TRBD2, 6 bases. The germline CDR1 and CDR2 sequences are SGHVS and FQNEAQ. This CDR3 is 14 amino acids long. V was trimmed by 3 bases and J by 4 bases, leaving 13 bases between them. The CDR3 spells CASSFRERFYEQYF. CDR3 nucleotide sequence: TGTGCCAGCAGCTTCCGGGAGCGGTTTTACGAGCAGTACTTC.

The rearrangement links TRBV6-5 to TRBJ1-2, with 10 bases that match TRBD1. Germline CDR1 reads MNHEY; CDR2 reads SVGAGI. V was clipped by 6 bases and J by 4 bases; unmatched bases: 5. The CDR3 is 14 amino acids. CDR3 DNA sequence: TGTGCCAGCAGGGGACAGGGGAGTCTCTATGGCTACACCTTC. This encodes CASRGQGSLYGYTF.

This chain joins TRBV12-3 or TRBV12-4 and TRBJ1-1, with D maybe TRBD1 (6 bases). The V gene lost 6 bases and the J gene lost 5 bases, with 13 bases spanning the gap. The CDR3 is made up of 13 amino acids. The CDR3 sequence: CASSRGYRTEAFF. CDR3 sequence (DNA): TGTGCCAGCAGCAGGGGATATCGGACTGAAGCTTTCTTT.

V is TRBV3-1 (or the pseudogene TRBV3-2) and J is TRBJ1-6; 7 nucleotides match TRBD1. The CDR3 contains 13 residues. From germline, CDR1 is LGHDT and CDR2 YNNKEL (reference sequence). J gave up 9 bases and V 4 bases, and 3 bases lay outside the gene matches. The CDR3 loop is CASSRQGGSPLHF. In DNA form, the CDR3 reads TGTGCCAGCAGCCGACAGGGTGGTTCACCCCTCCACTTT.

This chain connects TRBV10-3 to TRBJ1-2; D is ambiguous. V dropped 4 bases and J dropped 3 bases, with 15 bases sitting between them. This CDR3 contains 15 residues. CDR1 is ENHRY, CDR2 SYGVKD, per germline. CDR3 in amino acids: CAISGSQRLDYGYTF. CDR3 sequence (DNA): TGTGCCATCAGTGGATCTCAGAGACTTGACTATGGCTACACCTTC.

This sequence joins TRBV18 and TRBJ2-1, with D possibly being TRBD1 (6 bases). Germline loops: CDR1 KGHSH, CDR2 LQKENI. The ends were cut back, 4 bases at V and 0 bases at J, with 13 bases in the middle. The CDR3 is made up of 16 amino acids. CDR3 sequence (DNA): TGTGCCAGCTCACTTTTCGAGGACAGCTCCTACAATGAGCAGTTCTTC. The encoded protein is CASSLFEDSSYNEQFF. Complete variable domain (other parts from reference TRBV18 and TRBJ2-1): NAGVMQNPRHLVRRRGQEARLRCSPMKGHSHVYWYRQLPEEGLKFMVYLQKENIIDESGMPKERFSAEFPKEGPSILRIQQVVRGDSAAYFCASSLFEDSSYNEQFFGPGTRLTVL.

This rearrangement joins TRBV7-2 to TRBJ2-7; 14 bases fit TRBD2. J lost 6 bases, V lost 3 bases, and 1 base had no gene match. CDR3 size: 14 residues. From germline, CDR1 is SGHTA and CDR2 FQGNSA. The CDR3: CASSLGLAGVEQYF. The CDR3 coding sequence is TGTGCCAGCAGCTTGGGACTAGCGGGAGTCGAGCAGTACTTC.

This clone showed up just a few times. V is TRBV2 and J is TRBJ2-5; a weak D match, TRBD2 (6 bases). The CDR3 length is 15 residues. The germline V gene encodes CDR1 SNHLY and CDR2 FYNNEI. V lost 3 bases and J lost 4, with 15 bases in between. The CDR3 sequence: CASSDIAGRGETQYF. Written as DNA, the CDR3 is TGTGCCAGCAGTGATATTGCGGGGCGCGGAGAGACCCAGTACTTC.

The genes are TRBV7-2 and TRBJ1-5, with D unclear. The CDR3 contains 14 residues. The V and J ends lost 1 base and 5 bases respectively, with 9 bases between them. Germline V gene data show CDR1 as SGHTA and CDR2 as FQGNSA. CDR3 bases: TGTGCCAGCAGCTTAGAGGCTCAGGATCAGCCCCAGCATTTT. This sequence encodes CASSLEAQDQPQHF.

The chain joins TRBV18 to TRBJ2-7; 7 bases are a match to TRBD1. After removal of 0 bases from V and 1 base from J, the junction contained 9 bases not matched to a gene. The CDR3 has 17 residues. CDR1 and CDR2 (germline): KGHSH, LQKENI. CDR3 DNA: TGTGCCAGCTCACCACCGGGTCGGGACAGTTATTCCTACGAGCAGTACTTC. Residues: CASSPPGRDSYSYEQYF.

The chain combines TRBV7-9 with TRBJ2-1; perhaps TRBD2 as D (6 bases). Trimming cost V 5 bases and J 5 bases, with 19 bases left between them. The CDR3 is 16 amino acids. CDR1 SEHNR and CDR2 FQNEAQ come from the germline V gene (reference sequence). The CDR3 is CASSLFSGVGDNEQFF. The CDR3 DNA is TGTGCCAGCAGCCTCTTTAGCGGAGTGGGAGACAATGAGCAGTTCTTC.

The rearrangement uses TRBV11-2 and TRBJ2-5; D is ambiguous. Per germline, CDR1 SGHAT and CDR2 FQNNGV. The length of the CDR3 is 13 residues. V gave up 1 base and J gave up 4 bases, with 7 bases separating them. The CDR3 region has the DNA TGTGCCAGCAGCTTAGGCGGTTCAGAGACCCAGTACTTC. Translating it yields CASSLGGSETQYF. Full variable domain (missing parts from reference TRBV11-2 and TRBJ2-5): EAGVAQSPRYKIIEKRQSVAFWCNPISGHATLYWYQQILGQGPKLLIQFQNNGVVDDSQLPKDRFSAERLKGVDSTLKIQPAKLEDSAVYLCASSLGGSETQYFGPGTRLLVL.

This sequence joins TRBV11-3 and TRBJ1-1; D is possibly TRBD1 (6 bases). The length of the CDR3 is 15 residues. Trimming shortened V by 4 bases and J by 4 bases, and 16 bases separated the two germline ends. Germline CDR1 SGHNT, CDR2 YENEEA. CDR3 sequence: CASSWGRAQGTEAFF. Written as DNA, the CDR3 is TGTGCCAGCAGCTGGGGGCGCGCACAGGGCACTGAAGCTTTCTTT.

The CDR3 DNA sequence: TGTGCCTGGAAGAGGGGGGGAACTGAAGCTTTCTTT. Protein: CAWKRGGTEAFF. This chain links TRBV30 with TRBJ1-1; possibly TRBD1 for D (6 bases). V gave up 4 bases and J gave up 5 bases, with 11 bases separating them. CDR1 is GTSNPN and CDR2 is SVGIG in the germline V gene (reference sequence). The CDR3 sequence is 12 residues long.

This clone occurred a few times. The DNA for the CDR3 is TGTGCCAGTAGTCCCCGGGCAGGGCGCCAGAACACCGGGGAGCTGTTTTTT. Translated, it gives CASSPRAGRQNTGELFF. The rearrangement links TRBV19 to TRBJ2-2, with D possibly matching TRBD1 (5 bases). The CDR3 consists of 17 residues. The germline V and J ends were trimmed by 5 bases and 1 base, with 17 bases remaining between them. Per the germline V gene, CDR1 is LNHDA and CDR2 is SQIVND (reference sequence).

The rearrangement joins TRBV5-1 to TRBJ1-2, with 11 bases aligning to TRBD1. V lost 4 bases, J lost 8 bases, and 7 bases stayed unmatched. Germline CDR1 SGHRS, CDR2 YFSETQ. The CDR3 length is 14 residues. This CDR3 is CASSLRTGGIGYTF. The CDR3 DNA reads as TGCGCCAGCAGCCTCCGGACAGGGGGCATCGGCTACACCTTC. The whole variable domain, filled in from reference TRBV5-1 and TRBJ1-2, reads KAGVTQTPRYLIKTRGQQVTLSCSPISGHRSVSWYQQTPGQGLQFLFEYFSETQRNKGNFPGRFSGRQFSNSRSEMNVSTLELGDSALYLCASSLRTGGIGYTFGSGTRLTVV.